What follows are 23 T cell receptor beta chains derived from one specimen sequenced in a study of T cells in Graves' hyperthyroidism and ophthalmopathy. TCR beta CDR3 sequences were amplified from RNA transcripts. HTBI primers were employed in a first-round RT-PCR of the TCR CDR3. TCRdb analysed the multiplex PCR reads with MiXCR anew, one entry per CDR3 protein. Of 300,000 to 400,000 distinct CDR3 sequences in the sample, approximately 14% were seen once. Material for sequencing was blood. Every receptor here comes from an older woman with Graves' hyperthyroidism.

This clonotype was seen repeatedly, ten times or more. The chain employs TRBV11-2 and TRBJ2-7, with 7 bases matching TRBD1. This CDR3 comprises 14 residues. The junction had 4 bases not matched to a gene; V was cut back by 3 bases and J by 2 bases. Germline loops: CDR1 SGHAT, CDR2 FQNNGV. In DNA, the CDR3 is TGTGCCAGCAGCTTTAGGGACAGAACCTACGAGCAGTACTTC. Translation: CASSFRDRTYEQYF.

This clonotype has at least ten counts. The rearrangement uses TRBV7-6 and TRBJ2-1; TRBD2 is a possible D gene (5 bases). With 0 bases removed from V and 6 bases from J, the gap between germline ends came to 9 bases. Germline V gene lookup returns CDR1 SGHVS and CDR2 FNYEAQ. This CDR3 has 14 residues. The CDR3 DNA follows: TGTGCCAGCAGCTTAGCGCTAGAGGGCAATGAGCAGTTCTTC. This encodes CASSLALEGNEQFF.

This chain connects TRBV18 to TRBJ1-1, with D tentatively TRBD1 (6 bases). CDR1 and CDR2 from the germline V gene are KGHSH and LQKENI. Trimming shortened V by 2 bases and J by 4 bases, and 11 bases separated the two germline ends. This CDR3 is built from 14 residues. The CDR3 here is CASSPGQTSTEAFF. As DNA, the CDR3 is TGTGCCAGCTCACCAGGACAGACGAGCACTGAAGCTTTCTTT.

This clonotype was seen at least ten times. The chain has TRBV11-3 and TRBJ1-2; D gene ambiguous. V lost 5 bases and J 9 bases, leaving 16 bases between the germline ends. Germline CDR1 is SGHNT and CDR2 is YENEEA. This CDR3 has 13 amino acids. CDR3 sequence reads: CASSGTTEGSYTF. CDR3 coding DNA: TGTGCCAGCAGCGGAACCACAGAGGGTAGCTACACCTTC.

The gene calls are TRBV27 and TRBJ1-3; 9 bases fit TRBD1. Losses at the gene ends were 5 bases for V and 1 base for J; bases not matched to a gene: 15. CDR3 length equals 19 residues. From germline, CDR1 is MNHEY and CDR2 SMNVEV (reference sequence). CDR3 sequence (DNA): TGTGCCAGCAGTGGCGTGGGACAGGGTCTTTCTTCTTCTGGAAACACCATATATTTT. Its translation is CASSGVGQGLSSSGNTIYF.

The table lists this clonotype with many counts. The chain combines TRBV20-1 with TRBJ1-2; 9 bases are shared with TRBD1. The germline V gene has CDR1 DFQATT and CDR2 SNEGSKA (reference sequence). Trimming took 5 bases from V and 7 from J; bases not matched to a gene: 14. The length of the CDR3 is 15 residues. This CDR3 is CSAGTEGQGYGGYTF. CDR3 in DNA: TGCAGTGCTGGCACCGAGGGACAGGGCTATGGTGGCTACACCTTC.

A single count supports this clonotype. This chain uses TRBV12-3 or TRBV12-4 with TRBJ2-1; 12 nucleotides match TRBD1. The CDR3 totals 15 residues. Trimming cost V 5 bases and J 9 bases; bases outside gene matches: 8. The CDR3 region has the DNA TGTGCCAGCAGTCCCCGGGACAGGGGGCGCGGTGAGCAGTTCTTC. Translation gives CASSPRDRGRGEQFF.

The table lists this clonotype with many counts. This chain uses TRBV11-3 with TRBJ2-3, with a weak D call TRBD2 (7 bases). Trimming took 8 bases from V and 3 from J, leaving 9 bases between them. Per the germline V gene, CDR1 is SGHNT and CDR2 is YENEEA. The CDR3 loop spans 12 amino acids. The CDR3 DNA is TGTGCCAGCGCGGGGGCAACAGATACGCAGTATTTT. Amino acids: CASAGATDTQYF.

CDR3 amino acids: CSARDRARSSYEQYF. In DNA, the CDR3 is TGCAGTGCTAGAGATCGGGCCAGAAGCTCCTACGAGCAGTACTTC. The V call is TRBV20-1, the J call TRBJ2-7, with D unclear. The CDR3 contains 15 residues. V was cut by 0 bases and J by 0 bases, with 12 bases left in between. Per germline, CDR1 DFQATT and CDR2 SNEGSKA (reference sequence).

V is TRBV12-3 or TRBV12-4 and J is TRBJ2-5; 8 nucleotides align to TRBD2. J was trimmed by 3 bases and V by 6 bases; bases with no gene match: 9. The CDR3 runs 15 residues. In DNA, the CDR3 is TGTGCCAGCAGAATCCCGGGGGGGGGCGAAGAGACCCAGTACTTC. As protein: CASRIPGGGEETQYF.

The rearrangement uses TRBV9 and TRBJ1-2; D gene uncertain. Per the germline V gene, CDR1 is SGDLS and CDR2 is YYNGEE. Trimming pared 1 base from V and 3 bases from J, leaving 13 bases between. There are 15 residues in the CDR3. The CDR3: CASSVSPTVDYGYTF. The DNA for the CDR3 is TGTGCCAGCAGCGTATCCCCCACTGTCGACTATGGCTACACCTTC.

This clonotype was seen ten or more times. This sequence joins TRBV5-1 and TRBJ2-5; D ambiguous. The germline V gene has CDR1 SGHRS and CDR2 YFSETQ. The CDR3 contains 13 residues. Trimming took off 4 bases at V and 0 bases at J, with 7 bases between the two ends. The CDR3 here is CASSNEYQETQYF. DNA for the CDR3: TGCGCCAGCAGCAACGAGTACCAAGAGACCCAGTACTTC.

V is TRBV27 and J is TRBJ1-5; D gene unclear. From germline, CDR1 is MNHEY and CDR2 SMNVEV (reference sequence). CDR3 length equals 18 residues. Trimming left V 3 bases short and J 0 bases short, with 18 bases between. CDR3 in amino acids: CASSFPQGSVYSNQPQHF. CDR3 in DNA: TGTGCCAGCAGTTTCCCCCAAGGCAGCGTGTATAGCAATCAGCCCCAGCATTTT.

This clonotype has at least ten counts. V gene TRBV7-9 combines with J gene TRBJ2-3; no reliable D call. Trimming stripped 0 bases from V and 4 bases from J, with 11 bases between. Germline values: CDR1 SEHNR, CDR2 FQNEAQ (reference sequence). The CDR3 runs 15 residues. The CDR3 coding sequence is TGTGCCAGCAGCTTAGCGTTCTCCTTCGCAGATACGCAGTATTTT. Translated: CASSLAFSFADTQYF.

This clonotype was seen ten or more times. This rearrangement joins TRBV30 to TRBJ2-5; the D call may be TRBD1 or TRBD2 (5 bases each). The CDR3 is made up of 14 amino acids. Trimming cost V 1 base and J 4 bases, with 13 bases left between them. Germline CDR1 is GTSNPN and CDR2 is SVGIG (reference sequence). The CDR3 coding sequence is TGTGCCTGGAGTGGGGGGATGCTCTTAGAGACCCAGTACTTC. It translates to CAWSGGMLLETQYF.

This clonotype has ten or more counts. The chain carries TRBV13 and TRBJ2-7, with TRBD2 identical over 8 bases. This CDR3 has 15 residues. V lost 5 bases, J lost 3 bases, and 9 bases stayed unmatched. The germline CDR1 and CDR2 sequences are PRHDT and FYEKMQ (reference sequence). The CDR3 bases are TGTGCCAGCAGCCAAAATGGAGCGGGGGACTACGAGCAGTACTTC. It specifies CASSQNGAGDYEQYF.

This clonotype has at least ten counts. This chain links TRBV5-5 with TRBJ2-7; 13 nucleotides match TRBD2. The germline V gene has CDR1 SGHKS and CDR2 YYEKEE (reference sequence). V gave up 0 bases and J gave up 3 bases; unmatched junction bases: 6. CDR3 size: 17 residues. In DNA form, the CDR3 reads TGTGCCAGCAGCTTGGGACTAGCGGGAGGTCTTAGCTACGAGCAGTACTTC. Protein sequence: CASSLGLAGGLSYEQYF.

In its sample, this clonotype was seen many times. J is TRBJ2-7 and V is TRBV27; a weak D match, TRBD2 (6 bases). Trimming shortened V by 3 bases and J by 0 bases, and 9 bases separated the two germline ends. Germline assignment: CDR1 MNHEY and CDR2 SMNVEV (reference sequence). The CDR3 is 14 residues long. The DNA of the CDR3 is TGTGCCAGCAGTTTGAAGCGGGCCTCCTACGAGCAGTACTTC. It yields the protein CASSLKRASYEQYF.

As for this clonotype: At one boundary the junction diverges from the germline segment, which might be a read error. J is TRBJ2-2 and V is TRBV4-2; the D gene is possibly TRBD1 (5 bases). The CDR3 loop spans 17 amino acids. Germline CDR1 is LGHNA and CDR2 is YNFKEQ. CDR3 residues: CTSSQDFQGEDTGELFF. CDR3 in DNA: TGTACCAGCAGCCAAGACTTCCAGGGTGAAGACACCGGGGAGCTGTTTTTT.

In this sample, this clonotype turned up many times. The chain carries TRBV20-1 and TRBJ2-5; D is unclear. The CDR3 contains 13 residues. The germline V and J ends were trimmed by 0 bases and 5 bases, with 10 bases remaining between them. Per the germline V gene, CDR1 is DFQATT and CDR2 is SNEGSKA (reference sequence). CDR3 sequence (DNA): TGCAGTGCTAGAGAGGGGATGAAGGAGACCCAGTACTTC. Protein product: CSAREGMKETQYF.

This clonotype was picked up many times. This sequence joins TRBV18 and TRBJ1-5; the match to TRBD1 covers 7 bases. The trim removed 3 bases at V and 6 bases at J, leaving 2 bases unmatched. From germline, CDR1 is KGHSH and CDR2 LQKENI. CDR3 length: 13 amino acids. The CDR3: CASSPGTAQPQHF. In DNA, the CDR3 is TGTGCCAGCTCACCCGGGACAGCTCAGCCCCAGCATTTT.

The chain combines TRBV20-1 with TRBJ2-2; TRBD1 might be the D (6 bases). The CDR3 runs to 16 residues. The V gene's germline CDR1 is DFQATT and CDR2 SNEGSKA (reference sequence). Trimming stripped 6 bases from V and 0 bases from J, with 17 bases between. This CDR3 reads CSAFSTGHPNTGELFF. CDR3 bases: TGCAGTGCATTCTCGACGGGACACCCGAACACCGGGGAGCTGTTTTTT.

About this clonotype itself: A junction end diverges from the germline sequence, so it may reflect a read error. The chain employs TRBV11-2 and TRBJ2-4, with D possibly matching TRBD1 (6 bases). The CDR3 runs 16 residues. Germline V gene lookup returns CDR1 SGHAT and CDR2 FQNNGV. CDR3 amino acids: CASSFTGIGAKNIQHF. CDR3 DNA sequence: TGTGCCAGCAGCTTTACAGGGATCGGAGCCAAAAACATTCAGCACTTC.